The 5 T cell receptor beta chains presented below share a single source sample, sequenced in a study of CD8 T cells in Susac syndrome (dated by TCRdb to between 2018 and 2020). Library creation used the immunoSEQ multiplex PCR assay. RNA was extracted with the RNeasy kit and roughly 0.45 to 1 ug was reverse transcribed using random hexamers. TCRdb applied fastp at Q25 and MiXCR to the public reads, then kept only in-frame beta chains. Rows are unified per CDR3 protein, each entry keeping the most common DNA and genes. Here the sample has around 200,000 distinct CDR3 sequences; 95% occur a single time. The ten largest clones capture 0.075% to 0.1% of the sample. The source material was CD4+ T cells from PBMCs. These TCRs come from a human donor with Susac syndrome.

V gene TRBV10-2 combines with J gene TRBJ2-1; 12 nucleotides line up with TRBD2. V lost 6 bases and J lost 8; bases outside the gene matches: 2. The germline V gene has CDR1 WSHSY and CDR2 SAAADI. This CDR3 has 13 residues. CDR3 region: CASRTSGGDEQFF. DNA of the CDR3: TGCGCCAGCAGGACTAGCGGGGGTGATGAGCAGTTCTTC.

This clonotype was counted a single time. The gene calls are TRBV11-2 and TRBJ1-6; D perhaps matches TRBD1 (6 bases). Germline V gives CDR1 SGHAT, CDR2 FQNNGV. Between the trimmed V and J ends, which lost 3 bases and 5 bases, there was a span of 17 bases. CDR3 length: 17 amino acids. CDR3 DNA sequence: TGTGCCAGCAGCTTTCGTGGGGGCGCACTTGATAATTCACCCCTCCACTTT. Amino acid sequence: CASSFRGGALDNSPLHF.

The rearrangement joins TRBV30 to TRBJ2-5; possible D gene TRBD1, 5 bases. The CDR3 covers 18 residues. Germline V gene sequence: CDR1 GTSNPN, CDR2 SVGIG (reference sequence). V gave up 0 bases and J gave up 0 bases, with 20 bases separating them. The CDR3 loop reads CAWSVPLSLTVYQETQYF. CDR3 in DNA: TGTGCCTGGAGTGTGCCCCTTTCCCTGACAGTGTACCAAGAGACCCAGTACTTC.

This chain connects TRBV2 to TRBJ2-4; TRBD2 matches 10 bases. Germline CDR1 SNHLY, CDR2 FYNNEI. Germline trimming cut 3 bases from V and 8 bases from J; bases unmatched to any gene: 10. This CDR3 has 16 amino acids. This CDR3 is CASSDSQAGGEDIQYF. CDR3 DNA: TGTGCCAGCAGTGATAGTCAAGCGGGGGGGGAGGACATTCAGTACTTC.

The chain is built from TRBV12-3 or TRBV12-4 and TRBJ2-2, with 7 nucleotides matching TRBD2. V gave up 4 bases and J gave up 6 bases; unmatched junction bases: 5. This CDR3 is 14 amino acids long. The CDR3 loop reads CASSYGLAAGELFF. CDR3 DNA sequence: TGTGCCAGCAGTTACGGGCTAGCGGCCGGGGAGCTGTTTTTT.